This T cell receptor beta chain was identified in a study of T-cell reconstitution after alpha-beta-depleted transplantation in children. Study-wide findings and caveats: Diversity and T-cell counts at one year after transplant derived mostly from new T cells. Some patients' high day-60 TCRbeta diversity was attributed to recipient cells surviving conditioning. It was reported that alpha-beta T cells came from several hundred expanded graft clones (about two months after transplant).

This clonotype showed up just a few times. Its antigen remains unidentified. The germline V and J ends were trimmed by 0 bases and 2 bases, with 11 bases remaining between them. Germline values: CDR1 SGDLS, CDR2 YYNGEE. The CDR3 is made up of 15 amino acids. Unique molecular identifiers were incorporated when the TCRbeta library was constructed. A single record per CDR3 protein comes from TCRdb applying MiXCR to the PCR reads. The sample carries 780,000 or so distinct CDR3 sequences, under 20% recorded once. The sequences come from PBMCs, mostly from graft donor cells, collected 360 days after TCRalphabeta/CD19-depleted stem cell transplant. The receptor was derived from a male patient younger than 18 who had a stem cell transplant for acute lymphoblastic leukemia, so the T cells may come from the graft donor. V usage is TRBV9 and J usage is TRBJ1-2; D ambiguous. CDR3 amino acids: CASSVGSRTNYGYTF. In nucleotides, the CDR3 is TGTGCCAGCAGCGTAGGGAGCAGGACCAACTATGGCTACACCTTC.